This T cell receptor (beta chain) was sequenced during a study of T-cell memory formation after mild COVID-19. Overall study context: Among the donors, TCR clusters were largely specific to each donor. Broader study findings: In pre-infection memory, a portion of responding clones appeared, which suggested that cross-reactive memory joined.

MiXCR, run by TCRdb on the 5' RACE reads, gives a single entry per CDR3 protein. The sample carries a few hundred thousand distinct CDR3 sequences, under 25% recorded once. Details on this clonotype: The antigen remains undetermined.

The source material was PBMCs or a T cell subset sorted from them (not recorded which). The sequence was collected from an adult woman who had mild COVID-19 (a few samples of this study predate the infection). Cell type and time point are not known.

The CDR3 spells CASSLAGQSSYNSPLHF. CDR3 sequence (DNA): TGCGCCAGCAGCTTGGCAGGACAGAGCTCCTATAATTCACCCCTCCACTTT. V is TRBV5-1 and J is TRBJ1-6; a possible D gene is TRBD1 (6 bases). V lost 0 bases and J 0 bases, leaving 10 bases between the germline ends. Germline CDR1 reads SGHRS; CDR2 reads YFSETQ. The CDR3 contains 17 residues.